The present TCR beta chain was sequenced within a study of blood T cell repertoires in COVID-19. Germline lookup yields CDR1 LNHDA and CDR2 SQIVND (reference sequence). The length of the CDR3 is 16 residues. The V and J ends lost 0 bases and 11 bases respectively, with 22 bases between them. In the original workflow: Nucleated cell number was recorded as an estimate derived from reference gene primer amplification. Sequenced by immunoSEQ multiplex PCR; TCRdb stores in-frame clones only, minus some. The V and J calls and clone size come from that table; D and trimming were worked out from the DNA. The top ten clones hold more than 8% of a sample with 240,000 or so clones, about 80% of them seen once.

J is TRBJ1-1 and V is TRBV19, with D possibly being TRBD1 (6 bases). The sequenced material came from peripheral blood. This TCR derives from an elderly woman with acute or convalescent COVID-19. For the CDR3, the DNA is TGTGCCAGTAGTATAGACCTCGGGACACACGCTGCTTGGGCTTTCTTT. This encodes CASSIDLGTHAAWAFF.